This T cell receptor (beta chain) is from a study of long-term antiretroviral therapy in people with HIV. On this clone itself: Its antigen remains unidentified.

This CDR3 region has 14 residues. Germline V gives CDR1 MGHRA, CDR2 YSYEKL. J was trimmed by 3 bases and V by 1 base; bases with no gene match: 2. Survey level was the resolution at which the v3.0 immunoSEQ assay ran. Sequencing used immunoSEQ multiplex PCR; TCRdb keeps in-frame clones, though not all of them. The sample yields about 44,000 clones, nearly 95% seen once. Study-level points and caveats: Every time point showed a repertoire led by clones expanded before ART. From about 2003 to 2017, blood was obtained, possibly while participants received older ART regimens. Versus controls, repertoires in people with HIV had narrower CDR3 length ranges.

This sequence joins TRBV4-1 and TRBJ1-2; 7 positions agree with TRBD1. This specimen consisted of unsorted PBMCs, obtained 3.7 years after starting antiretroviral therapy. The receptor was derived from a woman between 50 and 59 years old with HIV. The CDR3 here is CASSQAGTDYGYTF. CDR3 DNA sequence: TGCGCCAGCAGCCAAGCCGGGACAGACTATGGCTACACCTTC.